This entry describes one TCR beta chain. It has no known antigen specificity. Per-base qualities were not stored, and no clone one base away is much larger. This entry comes from a study of blood T cell repertoires in COVID-19 (dated by TCRdb to 2018 to 2020). For the study in its entirety: Collaborator samples came from the United States, Italy and Spain and covered acute and convalescent phases of COVID-19. Where available, HLA class I and class II types were taken from metadata supplied by the sample provider and were not determined by assay-based typing. The repertoires were released in a freely available public database intended as a resource for research on the immune response to SARS-CoV-2. The samples were drawn from the first 160 participants of the ongoing ImmuneRACE study and from over a thousand subjects provided by 6 global collaborators. Deeply sampled blood TCRbeta repertoires from subjects exposed to, actively infected with, or recovered from COVID-19 were included in the dataset. The prospective study material was composed of cDNA or gDNA derived from T cells, B-cell-depleted T cells, or PBMCs. A de-identified subject ID, COVID-19 status, age in years and sex were almost always included in the sample metadata. The full study reports these points: The quantity of clinical and demographic metadata differed by source and by participant and was supplied without curation.

TCRbeta CDR3 regions were amplified from genomic DNA using the immunoSEQ Assay, a bias-controlled multiplex PCR. The paper's data handling went like this. The number of nucleated cells in each sample was estimated by amplification of reference gene primers within the assay. To quantify the absolute abundance of each unique TCRbeta CDR3 rearrangement, sequence reads were collapsed and filtered. For each sample, productive Simpson clonality was calculated as the square root of Simpson's diversity index across productive rearrangements. TCRdb took this table from immuneACCESS and kept in-frame rearrangements with V and J called. Such tables lack part of the clones; where checked against another copy, unresolved V genes explain under half of the gap, and the rest is unexplained. V and J calls and clone size are copied from that table; D and trimming were computed from the DNA. This sample gives about 200,000 clones in total; 75% to 95% of them show up just once. The biggest ten clones account for 0.53% of the sample.

Each collaborating institution followed its own protocols to collect whole blood in K2EDTA tubes. For TCRbeta analysis, collaborator samples were shipped as frozen whole blood, as isolated PBMCs, or as DNA extracted from either sample type. Counted from cysteine to phenylalanine, this CDR3 has 14 amino acids. Only CDR3 DNA remains: 42 bases, in frame from the first base. Here V drops 4 bases and J drops 6 bases, and the junction holds 6 bases not matched to any gene. The germline V gene encodes CDR1 SGDLS and CDR2 YYNGEE. The origin of this receptor is a man aged 45 to 65 with acute or convalescent COVID-19. Rearrangement joined TRBV9 to TRBJ1-3; the junction holds 8 bases that match TRBD1. The sequencing input was peripheral blood. The CDR3 corresponds to CASSPQTGENTIYF. The sequenced DNA is TGTGCCAGCAGCCCCCAGACAGGGGAAAACACCATATATTTT.